The clone carrying this T cell receptor (beta chain) was found a few times. This record belongs to a study of blood T cell repertoires in COVID-19. Study details: Donors in the United States, Italy and Spain gave samples during acute or convalescent COVID-19.

The CDR3 runs 16 residues. Germline values: CDR1 MDHEN, CDR2 SYDVKM. Unmatched junction bases numbered 10, after V lost 5 bases and J lost 6 bases. Measured with immunoSEQ multiplex PCR; TCRdb has only the in-frame clones, and not every one. The sample has fewer than 450,000 clones; about nine tenths are singletons. The origin of this receptor is a woman aged 45-65 years with COVID-19, enrolled during active disease. The chain couples TRBV28 to TRBJ2-3; 11 bases line up with TRBD2. Sequencing used peripheral blood. The DNA of the CDR3 is TGTGCCAGCAGTCTAACTAGCGGGAGAGGGCGGGATACGCAGTATTTT. Residues: CASSLTSGRGRDTQYF.